This TCR beta chain emerged from a study of T cell changes during pregnancy in multiple sclerosis. The repertoire was sequenced with immunoSEQ multiplex PCR; TCRdb's copy has only in-frame clones and lacks some. The sample lists under 60,000 clones, roughly 90% occurring once. Trimming removed 8 bases at V and 8 bases at J, with 15 bases between. Germline CDR1 and CDR2: SGHDN and FVKESK. The CDR3 is made up of 12 amino acids. The chain combines TRBV14 with TRBJ1-2; D is undetermined. The material sequenced was CD4+ T cells from peripheral blood mononuclear cells, taken after pregnancy. The sequence was collected from a female donor with multiple sclerosis, enrolled in a pregnancy study. The CDR3: CASANGVYGYTF. DNA for the CDR3: TGTGCCAGCGCCAACGGAGTCTACGGCTACACCTTC.